The clone carrying this T cell receptor beta chain has at least ten counts. The antigen is not known. This sample stems from a study of neurological immune-mediated disorders. The study's findings and limits: Association with the multiple sclerosis repertoire cluster was not found for any clinical or MRI feature. The highest TCR clonal expansion occurred in HTLV-1-associated myelopathy; multiple sclerosis fell below healthy controls.

The cDNA came from 5'RACE, which used 10-nucleotide random UMIs. The output of every sequencing run exceeded 190 million TCR-beta sequences, derived from 15-18 subjects. MiXCR was run by TCRdb on the 5' RACE reads, yielding one entry per CDR3 protein. The sample has around 130,000 distinct CDR3 sequences, more than 2.5% seen once. CDR3 length: 12 residues. V lost 6 bases and J 3 bases, leaving 9 bases between the germline ends. Per germline, CDR1 MNHEY and CDR2 SVGEGT. This receptor was obtained from a woman between 25 and 40 years old with multiple sclerosis. Sequencing input: PBMCs. This chain connects TRBV6-2 or TRBV6-3 to TRBJ2-7; maybe TRBD1 (5 bases). In DNA, the CDR3 is TGTGCCAGCAGCCCACAGGACTACGAGCAGTACTTC. Translation gives CASSPQDYEQYF.